The entry below gives a single T cell receptor beta chain sequence along with its context. Clones were read by immunoSEQ multiplex PCR, and TCRdb kept only the in-frame ones, dropping some. The table records 120,000 to 150,000 clones, about 90% of them present only once. The data stem from a study of T cell responses to AZD1222 COVID-19 vaccine. V was clipped by 3 bases and J by 1 base, with 4 bases between them. Germline V gene sequence: CDR1 LGHDT, CDR2 YNNKEL (reference sequence). The CDR3 runs 13 residues. V is TRBV3-1 (or the pseudogene TRBV3-2) and J is TRBJ1-5; D unresolved. The source material was peripheral blood, sampled 28 days after the second AZD1222 dose. The TCR sequence derives from an adult who received the AZD1222 COVID-19 vaccine. In nucleotides, the CDR3 is TGTGCCAGCAGCCAGTGGAGCAATCAGCCCCAGCATTTT. It is translated as CASSQWSNQPQHF.